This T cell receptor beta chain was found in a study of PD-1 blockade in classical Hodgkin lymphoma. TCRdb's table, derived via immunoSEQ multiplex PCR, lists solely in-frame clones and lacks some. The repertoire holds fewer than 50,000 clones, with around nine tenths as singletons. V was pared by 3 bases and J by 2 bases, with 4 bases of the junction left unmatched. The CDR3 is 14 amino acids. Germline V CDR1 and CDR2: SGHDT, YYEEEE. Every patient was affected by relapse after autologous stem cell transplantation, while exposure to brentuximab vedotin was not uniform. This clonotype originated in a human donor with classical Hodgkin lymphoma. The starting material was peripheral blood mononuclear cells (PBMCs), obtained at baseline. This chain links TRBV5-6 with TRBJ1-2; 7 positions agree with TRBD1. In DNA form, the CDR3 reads TGTGCCAGCAGCTCGACAGGGATGAACTATGGCTACACCTTC. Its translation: CASSSTGMNYGYTF.